One sample yielded the 27 T cell receptor beta chains listed below, sequenced in a study of early T cells in non-severe SARS-CoV-2 infection. TCRdb called the 5' RACE reads again in MiXCR, with one record for every CDR3 protein. The sample yields some 96,000 distinct CDR3 sequences, about 15% seen once. The sample taken for sequencing was whole blood. These receptors originate from an adult who was a healthcare worker with PCR-confirmed SARS-CoV-2 infection or an uninfected control (not recorded which).

The chain combines TRBV20-1 with TRBJ2-5, with TRBD2 identical over 8 bases. In germline, CDR1 is DFQATT, CDR2 SNEGSKA (reference sequence). V was pared by 8 bases and J by 5 bases, with 10 bases of the junction left unmatched. The CDR3 consists of 13 residues. The CDR3 here is CSPIAGIGETQYF. The CDR3 nucleotides read TGCAGTCCAATAGCGGGGATCGGGGAGACCCAGTACTTC.

CDR3 sequence (DNA): TGTGCCAGCAGTAAAGTGGACAGTTTGCAGTACTTC. Translation: CASSKVDSLQYF. The chain carries TRBV12-3 or TRBV12-4 and TRBJ2-7; D is possibly TRBD1 (6 bases). Deletions cut 5 bases from V and 9 bases from J, with 14 bases between. CDR3 length equals 12 residues.

V gene TRBV7-6 combines with J gene TRBJ2-1; the match to TRBD2 covers 9 bases. V shed 4 bases, J shed 5 bases, and the junction held 9 bases outside the gene matches. The CDR3 has 16 amino acids. The germline CDR1 and CDR2 sequences are SGHVS and FNYEAQ. As DNA, the CDR3 is TGTGCCAGCAGCTCGTTTAGCGGGAGTGGGAACAATGAGCAGTTCTTC. It translates to CASSSFSGSGNNEQFF. Drawing the rest from reference TRBV7-6 and TRBJ2-1, the complete variable domain is GAGVSQSPRYKVTKRGQDVALRCDPISGHVSLYWYRQALGQGPEFLTYFNYEAQQDKSGLPNDRFSAERPEGSISTLTIQRTEQRDSAMYRCASSSFSGSGNNEQFFGPGTRLTVL.

This clonotype has only a few counts. The J gene is TRBJ2-7, the V gene TRBV21-1; the table assigns TRBD1, which was not confirmed against the DNA. TRBV21-1 is a known pseudogene. This CDR3 spans 13 amino acids. The CDR3 loop is CASSPPWGNEQYF. The CDR3 DNA reads TGTGCCAGCAGCCCCCCCTGGGGGAACGAGCAGTACTTC.

The chain couples TRBV12-3 or TRBV12-4 to TRBJ2-7; D remains unclear. The germline V and J ends were trimmed by 6 bases and 7 bases, with 13 bases remaining between them. This CDR3 is built from 12 residues. Here the CDR3 DNA reads TGTGCCAGCAGCCGGTCCCTGGGGGAGCAGTACTTC. Translating it yields CASSRSLGEQYF.

This clonotype has a handful of counts. V gene TRBV2 combines with J gene TRBJ2-7; TRBD2 is a possible D gene (5 bases). This CDR3 is 14 amino acids long. CDR1 and CDR2 from the germline V gene are SNHLY and FYNNEI. V lost 3 bases to trimming and J lost 2 bases, with 11 bases between them. CDR3 loop: CASSDGVGPYEQYF. In DNA form, the CDR3 reads TGTGCCAGCAGTGACGGGGTGGGTCCCTACGAGCAGTACTTC.

J is TRBJ1-2 and V is TRBV28, with D unclear. The CDR3 contains 13 residues. The germline V gene has CDR1 MDHEN and CDR2 SYDVKM. V dropped 3 bases and J dropped 2 bases, with 7 bases sitting between them. In DNA form, the CDR3 reads TGTGCCAGCAGTTTGAGAGGGAACTATGGCTACACCTTC. Its protein product is CASSLRGNYGYTF.

This clonotype was picked up many times. The chain carries TRBV12-3 or TRBV12-4 and TRBJ1-5, with a weak D call TRBD1 (5 bases). Trimming removed 4 bases from V and 5 bases from J, with 12 bases in between. The CDR3 is 14 residues long. DNA for the CDR3: TGTGCCAGCAGTTCTTGGCAGGGCGATCAGCCCCAGCATTTT. Translated: CASSSWQGDQPQHF.

In this sample, this clonotype turned up a few times. The chain couples TRBV28 to TRBJ2-7; TRBD2 agrees at 9 bases. The V gene end was trimmed by 1 base and the J gene end by 2 bases; junction bases not matched to a gene: 9. CDR1 and CDR2 (germline): MDHEN, SYDVKM. The CDR3 has 17 amino acids. The CDR3 region has the DNA TGTGCCAGCAGTTTATCGGTTGGCGGGAGGGGCACCTACGAGCAGTACTTC. It encodes CASSLSVGGRGTYEQYF.

This clonotype has a handful of counts. The CDR3 region is CASSPPSGKETQYF. DNA of the CDR3: TGTGCCAGCAGCCCTCCTAGCGGGAAAGAGACCCAGTACTTC. The V gene is TRBV5-4, the J gene TRBJ2-5; 9 nucleotides line up with TRBD2. Germline V gene lookup returns CDR1 SGHNT and CDR2 YYREEE (reference sequence). This CDR3 is built from 14 residues. Germline trimming cut 4 bases from V and 3 bases from J; bases unmatched to any gene: 4. Combining the CDR3 with reference TRBV5-4 and TRBJ2-5 gives the whole variable domain ETGVTQSPTHLIKTRGQQVTLRCSSQSGHNTVSWYQQALGQGPQFIFQYYREEENGRGNFPPRFSGLQFPNYSSELNVNALELDDSALYLCASSPPSGKETQYFGPGTRLLVL.

The chain has TRBV7-6 and TRBJ2-1, with 7 nucleotides matching TRBD2. The CDR3 extends over 16 amino acids. CDR1 is SGHVS and CDR2 is FNYEAQ in the germline V gene. V gave up 5 bases and J gave up 7 bases; unmatched junction bases: 14. CDR3 sequence (DNA): TGTGCCAGCAGCCGGAAACTAGCGAATAGTTTTAATGAGCAGTTCTTC. It encodes CASSRKLANSFNEQFF.

This clonotype has a handful of counts. The conserved final phenylalanine or tryptophan is absent from the CDR3, which likely points to a read error. V and J are TRBV14 and TRBJ2-1, with 12 positions matching TRBD2. Per germline, CDR1 SGHDN and CDR2 FVKESK. There are 20 residues in the CDR3. The trim removed 5 bases at V and 1 base at J, leaving 15 bases unmatched. CDR3 sequence: CASSTLAGGPLLRSYNEQFL. CDR3 nucleotide sequence: TGTGCCAGCAGCACCCTAGCGGGAGGGCCGCTGTTGAGGTCCTACAATGAGCAGTTCTTG.

The sample holds many counts of this clonotype. The chain uses TRBV27 and TRBJ2-7; TRBD1 aligns across 11 bases. CDR3 size: 14 residues. Germline CDR1 and CDR2: MNHEY and SMNVEV (reference sequence). Unmatched junction bases numbered 3, after V lost 6 bases and J lost 2 bases. CDR3 bases: TGTGCCAGCAGCCCGGGACAGGGGGCCTACGAGCAGTACTTC. Protein product: CASSPGQGAYEQYF.

The table lists this clonotype with a few counts. The genes are TRBV4-3 and TRBJ2-2; 9 bases are shared with TRBD1. The CDR3 loop spans 14 amino acids. Germline V gene data show CDR1 as LGHNA and CDR2 as YSLEER. Losses at the gene ends were 6 bases for V and 6 bases for J; bases not matched to a gene: 5. CDR3 protein: CASRTTGGPGELFF. CDR3 nucleotides: TGCGCCAGCAGGACTACAGGGGGCCCCGGGGAGCTGTTTTTT.

This clonotype was picked up a small number of times. The chain uses TRBV7-2 and TRBJ2-7, with D tentatively TRBD1 (6 bases). This CDR3 spans 13 amino acids. Germline values: CDR1 SGHTA, CDR2 FQGNSA. V was cut by 7 bases and J by 2 bases, with 12 bases left in between. CDR3 in amino acids: CASNPTGPYEQYF. CDR3 DNA: TGTGCCAGCAACCCGACAGGCCCCTACGAGCAGTACTTC.

This clonotype was seen only a few times. The V gene is TRBV27, the J gene TRBJ2-7; 8 bases line up with TRBD1. Germline V gene lookup returns CDR1 MNHEY and CDR2 SMNVEV (reference sequence). The CDR3 covers 15 residues. Trimming removed 4 bases from V and 3 bases from J; junction bases left unmatched: 8. CDR3 amino acids: CASSSTGTGSYEQYF. Written as DNA, the CDR3 is TGTGCCAGCAGTTCTACGGGGACAGGAAGCTACGAGCAGTACTTC.

The CDR3 DNA follows: TGCGCCAGCAGCGTGGCCGGGGAAAAACTGTTTTTT. Amino acid sequence: CASSVAGEKLFF. V usage is TRBV5-1 and J usage is TRBJ1-4; the D is unclear. Between the trimmed V and J ends, which lost 4 bases and 8 bases, there was a span of 9 bases. The CDR3 runs to 12 residues. Germline CDR1 is SGHRS and CDR2 is YFSETQ.

The chain is built from TRBV20-1 and TRBJ2-7; 8 bases are a match to TRBD1. There are 13 residues in the CDR3. Germline V lookup: CDR1 DFQATT, CDR2 SNEGSKA (reference sequence). The trim removed 5 bases at V and 2 bases at J, leaving 5 bases unmatched. The CDR3 spells CSAAGTGAYEQYF. Written as DNA, the CDR3 is TGCAGTGCTGCCGGGACAGGTGCCTACGAGCAGTACTTC.

This clonotype has only a few counts. The J gene is TRBJ2-5, the V gene TRBV2; perhaps TRBD2 as D (6 bases). Per the germline V gene, CDR1 is SNHLY and CDR2 is FYNNEI. The CDR3 extends over 12 amino acids. Trimming pared 11 bases from V and 2 bases from J, leaving 12 bases between. The CDR3 sequence: CAGGIGQETQYF. CDR3 sequence (DNA): TGTGCCGGGGGGATAGGGCAAGAGACCCAGTACTTC.

In this sample, this clonotype turned up a few times. The genes are TRBV6-1 and TRBJ1-4; D not certain. Trimming pared 0 bases from V and 8 bases from J, leaving 7 bases between. The CDR3 covers 13 residues. Germline CDR1 is MNHNS and CDR2 is SASEGT. The CDR3 is CASSEAIREKLFF. In DNA, the CDR3 is TGTGCCAGCAGTGAAGCGATCCGCGAAAAACTGTTTTTT.

This clonotype came up a few times. V usage is TRBV6-1 and J usage is TRBJ2-7; maybe TRBD1 (6 bases). Between the trimmed V and J ends, which lost 2 bases and 6 bases, there was a span of 14 bases. The CDR3 consists of 14 residues. Germline assignment: CDR1 MNHNS and CDR2 SASEGT. Here the CDR3 DNA reads TGTGCCAGCAGTGAATTTGACAGGATCCGCGAGCAGTACTTC. Its protein is CASSEFDRIREQYF.

This clonotype was detected ten times or more. The gene calls are TRBV6-6 and TRBJ2-5; weak D call: TRBD2 (6 bases). V lost 3 bases to trimming and J lost 4 bases, with 9 bases between them. Germline CDR1 is MNHNY and CDR2 is SVGAGI (reference sequence). This CDR3 is 13 amino acids long. CDR3 DNA sequence: TGTGCCAGCAGTTATTGGAGGGGAGAGACCCAGTACTTC. This translates into CASSYWRGETQYF.

This chain links TRBV12-3 or TRBV12-4 with TRBJ2-5; D is possibly TRBD1 (5 bases). The CDR3 runs to 15 residues. V lost 0 bases and J lost 2, with 10 bases in between. CDR3 sequence reads: CASSLALGQQETQYF. CDR3 nucleotides: TGTGCCAGCAGTTTAGCGTTGGGGCAGCAAGAGACCCAGTACTTC.

This clonotype was counted many times. The chain uses TRBV4-1 and TRBJ2-5; 8 bases align to TRBD2. CDR3 length: 16 residues. The V gene end was trimmed by 1 base and the J gene end by 3 bases; junction bases not matched to a gene: 7. CDR1 and CDR2 from the germline V gene are MGHRA and YSYEKL. The CDR3 DNA reads TGCGCCAGCAGCCAAGGGTTAGCGGGGACCAAAGAGACCCAGTACTTC. Translated: CASSQGLAGTKETQYF.

The chain is built from TRBV28 and TRBJ2-3; D is uncertain. The ends were cut back, 2 bases at V and 4 bases at J, with 10 bases in the middle. CDR1 is MDHEN and CDR2 is SYDVKM in the germline V gene. This CDR3 is 14 amino acids long. CDR3 in amino acids: CASSLDWKADTQYF. CDR3 in DNA: TGTGCCAGCAGTTTAGACTGGAAAGCAGATACGCAGTATTTT.

This sequence joins TRBV6-4 and TRBJ1-1, with a tentative D call TRBD1 (5 bases). The CDR3 consists of 14 residues. Germline V gives CDR1 MRHNA, CDR2 SNTAGT. The V and J ends lost 3 bases and 5 bases respectively, with 13 bases between them. CDR3 protein: CASSEGRGETEAFF. The DNA of the CDR3 is TGTGCCAGCAGTGAAGGACGGGGGGAAACTGAAGCTTTCTTT.

V usage is TRBV25-1 and J usage is TRBJ1-2; D might be TRBD1 (5 bases). The CDR3 totals 14 residues. Germline values: CDR1 MGHDK, CDR2 SYGVNS. V lost 6 bases and J lost 4, with 15 bases in between. CDR3 amino acids: CASSRDVSFYGYTF. CDR3 coding DNA: TGTGCCAGCAGCCGGGACGTAAGTTTCTATGGCTACACCTTC.